This T cell receptor (beta chain) is from a study of lymphopenia after photon versus proton radiotherapy. TCRdb keeps only in-frame clones here, not all; method: immunoSEQ multiplex PCR. The sample lists about 61,000 clones, around 87% seen once, with roughly 2.1% in the top ten. This CDR3 has 18 residues. V was shortened by 1 base and J by 4 bases, with 22 bases between the two germline ends. CDR1 and CDR2 from the germline V gene are SGHAT and FQNNGV. The chain links TRBV11-2 to TRBJ1-1, with TRBD1 as a possible D gene (5 bases). This receptor was taken from a man aged 40-49 years with gastric cancer. The material sequenced was peripheral blood, taken from a patient treated with photon-based radiotherapy. The CDR3 region has the DNA TGTGCCAGCAGCTTAGGCCCTCTGGGTCCGGGGCGCGGCACTGAAGCTTTCTTT. Protein product: CASSLGPLGPGRGTEAFF.